Following are 25 T cell receptor beta chains from one sample sequenced in a study of Graves' ophthalmopathy and Graves' hyperthyroidism. Amplification from RNA transcripts yielded the TCR beta CDR3 regions. HTBI primers were used in a first-round RT-PCR, which preceded a second-round multiplex PCR. TCRdb called the multiplex PCR reads again in MiXCR, with one record for every CDR3 protein. The table records 260,000 or so distinct CDR3 sequences, approximately 42% of them present only once. The specimen was peripheral blood. These receptors originate from an adult man with Graves' ophthalmopathy.

This clonotype was counted once. This chain connects TRBV20-1 to TRBJ1-1; 7 nucleotides match TRBD1. Germline-derived CDR1 and CDR2 are DFQATT and SNEGSKA (reference sequence). V lost 6 bases, J lost 0 bases, and 10 bases stayed unmatched. The CDR3 is 15 residues long. The CDR3 loop is CSADNGQDLNTEAFF. For the CDR3, the DNA is TGCAGTGCAGACAATGGACAGGATCTGAACACTGAAGCTTTCTTT.

A note on this clonotype: Possible read error: a much larger clone is one base away. This chain joins TRBV7-2 and TRBJ2-7, with D possibly being TRBD1 (5 bases). The CDR3 contains 13 residues. Trimming stripped 5 bases from V and 0 bases from J, with 8 bases between. Germline loops: CDR1 SGHTA, CDR2 FQGNSA. The CDR3: CASSPDNSYEQYF. CDR3 bases: TGTGCCAGCAGCCCGGACAACTCCTACGAGCAGTACTTC.

This sequence joins TRBV7-2 and TRBJ2-5; D tentatively fits TRBD1 or TRBD2 (5 bases each). The CDR3 length is 13 residues. The germline V and J ends were trimmed by 8 bases and 5 bases, with 15 bases remaining between them. Per the germline V gene, CDR1 is SGHTA and CDR2 is FQGNSA. CDR3 sequence reads: CASGTWGEETQYF. CDR3 nucleotide sequence: TGTGCCAGCGGGACGTGGGGAGAGGAGACCCAGTACTTC.

This clonotype appeared many times. This chain uses TRBV7-3 with TRBJ1-1, with D possibly matching TRBD1 (6 bases). Germline values: CDR1 SGHTA, CDR2 FQGTGA. Between the trimmed V and J ends, which lost 8 bases and 5 bases, there was a span of 15 bases. There are 13 residues in the CDR3. CDR3 in DNA: TGTGCCAGCTCTCATGGGGGCGAAACTGAAGCTTTCTTT. Its protein product is CASSHGGETEAFF. Looking up the rest from reference TRBV7-3 and TRBJ1-1 gives the full variable domain: GAGVSQTPSNKVTEKGKYVELRCDPISGHTALYWYRQSLGQGPEFLIYFQGTGAADDSGLPNDRFFAVRPEGSVSTLKIQRTERGDSAVYLCASSHGGETEAFFGQGTRLTVV.

The V gene is TRBV5-1, the J gene TRBJ1-4; weak D call: TRBD1 (6 bases). The CDR3 sequence is 12 residues long. Deletions cut 0 bases from V and 15 bases from J, with 12 bases between. Germline values: CDR1 SGHRS, CDR2 YFSETQ. In DNA form, the CDR3 reads TGCGCCAGCAGCTTGGATGGGGGGGCGGTGTTTTTT. It yields the protein CASSLDGGAVFF.

The chain links TRBV2 to TRBJ1-2; possible D gene TRBD1, 6 bases. The V gene lost 5 bases and the J gene lost 4 bases, with 11 bases spanning the gap. This CDR3 is 13 amino acids long. Germline V gives CDR1 SNHLY, CDR2 FYNNEI. The CDR3 region has the DNA TGTGCCAGCAGTTTACAGGGACCCTATGGCTACACCTTC. It codes for CASSLQGPYGYTF.

This clonotype was detected many times. The rearrangement uses TRBV4-1 and TRBJ1-1; D unclear. Germline CDR1 reads MGHRA; CDR2 reads YSYEKL. V lost 1 base and J lost 4, with 10 bases in between. This CDR3 is 14 amino acids long. In nucleotides, the CDR3 is TGCGCCAGCAGCCAAGCTGGACCGAGCACTGAAGCTTTCTTT. It specifies CASSQAGPSTEAFF.

This clonotype was detected once. One junction end does not reproduce the germline sequence, and a read error may be involved. The CDR3 loop is CASSYSSIRGSYEQYF. In DNA, the CDR3 is TGTGCCAGCAGTTACTCGAGTATCAGGGGCTCCTACGAGCAGTACTTC. The J gene is TRBJ2-7, the V gene TRBV10-3; D is possibly TRBD1 (6 bases). The CDR3 extends over 16 amino acids. Germline assignment: CDR1 ENHRY and CDR2 SYGVKD.

This chain joins TRBV2 and TRBJ1-6, with 9 positions matching TRBD1. Trimming removed 1 base from V and 10 bases from J; junction bases left unmatched: 5. CDR3 length equals 15 residues. Per germline, CDR1 SNHLY and CDR2 FYNNEI. The chain's CDR3 is CASSEEDRGSSPLHF. As DNA, the CDR3 is TGTGCCAGCAGTGAAGAGGACAGGGGAAGCTCACCCCTCCACTTT.

This clonotype was recorded once. Mismatch with germline at one junction end may stem from a read error. This CDR3 is CASSHLAGVPDTQYF. The CDR3 DNA follows: TGTGCCAGCAGCCATCTAGCGGGGGTCCCGGATACGCAGTATTTT. This chain connects TRBV5-1 to TRBJ2-3, with 10 bases matching TRBD2. The CDR3 is 15 amino acids. Germline V gives CDR1 SGHRS, CDR2 YFSETQ.

The chain links TRBV2 to TRBJ1-2; D is ambiguous. This CDR3 contains 13 residues. The germline V gene encodes CDR1 SNHLY and CDR2 FYNNEI. V was trimmed by 2 bases and J by 3 bases, leaving 7 bases between them. CDR3 sequence reads: CASSERWDYGYTF. DNA of the CDR3: TGTGCCAGCAGTGAAAGATGGGACTATGGCTACACCTTC.

V usage is TRBV2 and J usage is TRBJ1-2; maybe TRBD1 (6 bases). Germline lookup yields CDR1 SNHLY and CDR2 FYNNEI. CDR3 size: 17 residues. Between the trimmed V and J ends, which lost 6 bases and 3 bases, there was a span of 23 bases. For the CDR3, the DNA is TGTGCCAGCAGCCCTTCTTCCAGGGGCTCTGGTTACTATGGCTACACCTTC. It yields the protein CASSPSSRGSGYYGYTF.

In its sample, this clonotype was seen a few times. The chain recombines TRBV19 with TRBJ1-1; D remains unclear. Germline loops: CDR1 LNHDA, CDR2 SQIVND (reference sequence). CDR3 length: 13 residues. Trimming removed 8 bases from V and 0 bases from J, with 10 bases in between. The CDR3, as DNA: TGTGCCAGTCGATGGGCGGTGAACACTGAAGCTTTCTTT. Residues: CASRWAVNTEAFF.

The rearrangement uses TRBV19 and TRBJ1-1; possible D gene TRBD1, 5 bases. Germline CDR1 and CDR2: LNHDA and SQIVND (reference sequence). CDR3 length: 13 residues. V was clipped by 10 bases and J by 3 bases, with 15 bases between them. The chain's CDR3 is CATPGGMDTEAFF. The CDR3 DNA reads TGTGCCACCCCGGGGGGGATGGACACTGAAGCTTTCTTT.

J is TRBJ1-2 and V is TRBV5-1; D possibly corresponds to TRBD1 (5 bases). Trimming removed 3 bases at V and 7 bases at J, with 16 bases between. Germline values: CDR1 SGHRS, CDR2 YFSETQ. The CDR3 runs 14 residues. This CDR3 reads CASSSGTFLGGYTF. The CDR3 DNA is TGCGCCAGCAGCTCGGGGACTTTTCTAGGTGGCTACACCTTC.

The sample holds a few counts of this clonotype. This sequence joins TRBV20-1 and TRBJ1-6; 7 nucleotides agree with TRBD1. The germline CDR1 and CDR2 sequences are DFQATT and SNEGSKA (reference sequence). The J segment lost 4 bases and the V segment lost 6 bases, leaving 9 bases of the junction unmatched. This CDR3 has 15 amino acids. CDR3 residues: CSADPRDSYNSPLHF. The CDR3 DNA reads TGCAGTGCCGACCCGCGGGACAGTTATAATTCACCCCTCCACTTT.

The chain uses TRBV29-1 and TRBJ2-5; D gene ambiguous. The CDR3 is 15 amino acids. Germline CDR1 SQVTM, CDR2 ANQGSEA. Deletions cut 7 bases from V and 3 bases from J, with 21 bases between. CDR3 sequence: CSADPSVAHEETQYF. CDR3 coding DNA: TGCAGCGCAGACCCCTCGGTAGCCCACGAAGAGACCCAGTACTTC. The entire variable domain, with the rest obtained from reference TRBV29-1 and TRBJ2-5, is as follows: SAVISQKPSRDICQRGTSLTIQCQVDSQVTMMFWYRQQPGQSLTLIATANQGSEATYESGFVIDKFPISRPNLTFSTLTVSNMSPEDSSIYLCSADPSVAHEETQYFGPGTRLLVL.

This clonotype was recorded a few times. The J gene is TRBJ1-1, the V gene TRBV10-3, with TRBD1 matching over 9 bases. The ends lost 6 bases at V and 3 bases at J; junction bases unmatched: 14. Germline V CDR1 and CDR2: ENHRY, SYGVKD. CDR3 length: 17 amino acids. The CDR3 nucleotides read TGTGCCATCAGCGCCGGGACAGGGACGTTTGGTGACACTGAAGCTTTCTTT. This encodes CAISAGTGTFGDTEAFF.

The genes are TRBV12-3 or TRBV12-4 and TRBJ1-2; D uncertain. The CDR3 spans 13 residues. Trimming removed 4 bases at V and 4 bases at J, with 10 bases between. The CDR3 reads CASSSSGIYGYTF. The CDR3 DNA reads as TGTGCCAGCAGTTCGTCCGGGATCTATGGCTACACCTTC.

Comments on this clonotype: The junction departs from the called germline gene at one end, perhaps through a read error. Here the CDR3 DNA reads TGTGCCAGCAGCTCTCGGGACAGGGGGTACGAGCAGTACTTC. This translates into CASSSRDRGYEQYF. The chain links TRBV5-1 to TRBJ2-7; TRBD1 matches at 11 bases. Per germline, CDR1 SGHRS and CDR2 YFSETQ. The CDR3 sequence is 14 residues long.

This chain joins TRBV29-1 and TRBJ2-1; possible D gene TRBD1, 6 bases. CDR1 SQVTM and CDR2 ANQGSEA come from the germline V gene. The CDR3 sequence is 14 residues long. Trimming took off 1 base at V and 2 bases at J, with 9 bases between the two ends. CDR3 nucleotides: TGCAGCGTTGAAGGTGGGACACCCTACAATGAGCAGTTCTTC. This gives the protein CSVEGGTPYNEQFF.

V usage is TRBV12-3 or TRBV12-4 and J usage is TRBJ2-5, with 8 bases lining up with TRBD1. V shed 7 bases, J shed 5 bases, and the junction held 6 bases outside the gene matches. There are 13 residues in the CDR3. The CDR3 is CASTRQGWETQYF. DNA for the CDR3: TGTGCCAGCACCCGACAGGGGTGGGAGACCCAGTACTTC.

The chain uses TRBV7-2 and TRBJ1-2, with TRBD1 matching 11 bases. In germline, CDR1 is SGHTA, CDR2 FQGNSA. The CDR3 extends over 16 amino acids. With V trimmed by 5 bases and J by 4 bases, 9 bases remained unmatched. The CDR3, as DNA: TGTGCCAGCAGCCCCGCCGGGACAGGGGGATTCTATGGCTACACCTTC. Its translation is CASSPAGTGGFYGYTF. The entire variable domain, with the rest obtained from reference TRBV7-2 and TRBJ1-2, is as follows: GAGVSQSPSNKVTEKGKDVELRCDPISGHTALYWYRQSLGQGLEFLIYFQGNSAPDKSGLPSDRFSAERTGGSVSTLTIQRTQQEDSAVYLCASSPAGTGGFYGYTFGSGTRLTVV.

V gene TRBV7-2 combines with J gene TRBJ1-3, with 10 bases identical to TRBD1. This CDR3 has 17 amino acids. Germline-derived CDR1 and CDR2 are SGHTA and FQGNSA. V shed 1 base and J 0 bases; nucleotides not matched to a gene: 3. CDR3 loop: CASSLEGQGFSGNTIYF. CDR3 coding DNA: TGTGCCAGCAGCTTAGAGGGACAGGGGTTCTCTGGAAACACCATATATTTT.

V usage is TRBV29-1 and J usage is TRBJ2-7, with D maybe TRBD2 (6 bases). The CDR3 extends over 13 amino acids. Trimming shortened V by 8 bases and J by 5 bases, and 19 bases separated the two germline ends. The germline gives CDR1 SQVTM, CDR2 ANQGSEA. Here the CDR3 reads CSLVGGRSNEQYF. CDR3 sequence (DNA): TGCAGCTTAGTGGGGGGTCGGAGTAACGAGCAGTACTTC.